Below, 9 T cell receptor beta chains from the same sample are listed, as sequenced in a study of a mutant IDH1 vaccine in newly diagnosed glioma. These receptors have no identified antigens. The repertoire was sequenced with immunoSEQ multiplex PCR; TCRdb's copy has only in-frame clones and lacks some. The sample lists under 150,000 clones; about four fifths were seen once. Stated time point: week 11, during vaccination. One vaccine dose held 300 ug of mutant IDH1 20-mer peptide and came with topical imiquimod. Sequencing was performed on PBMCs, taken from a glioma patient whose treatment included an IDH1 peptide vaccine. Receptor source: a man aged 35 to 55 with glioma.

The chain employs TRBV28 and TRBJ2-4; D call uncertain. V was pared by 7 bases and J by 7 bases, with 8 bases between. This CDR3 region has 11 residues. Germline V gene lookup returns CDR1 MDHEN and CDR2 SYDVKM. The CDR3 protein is CASTERNIQYF. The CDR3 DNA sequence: TGTGCCAGCACCGAACGCAACATTCAGTACTTC.

Written as DNA, the CDR3 is TGTGCCAGCATGAGAGCCTATACGCAGTATTTT. It encodes CASMRAYTQYF. The chain is built from TRBV6-5 and TRBJ2-3; D is unresolved. There are 11 residues in the CDR3. Trimming cost V 7 bases and J 7 bases, with 9 bases left between them. CDR1 and CDR2 from the germline V gene are MNHEY and SVGAGI.

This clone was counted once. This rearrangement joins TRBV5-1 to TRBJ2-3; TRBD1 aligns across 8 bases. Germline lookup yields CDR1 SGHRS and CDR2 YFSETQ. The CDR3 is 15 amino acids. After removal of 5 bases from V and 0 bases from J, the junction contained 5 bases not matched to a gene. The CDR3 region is CASRYQGASTDTQYF. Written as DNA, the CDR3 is TGCGCCAGCAGGTATCAGGGGGCGAGCACAGATACGCAGTATTTT.

The CDR3, as DNA: TGCGCCAGCAGCTTGGGGGGACTGCTGATGAACACTGAAGCTTTCTTT. Amino acid sequence: CASSLGGLLMNTEAFF. The chain combines TRBV5-1 with TRBJ1-1; TRBD1 might be the D (5 bases). CDR3 length: 16 residues. Looked up from germline, CDR1 is SGHRS and CDR2 is YFSETQ. V gave up 0 bases and J gave up 0 bases, with 12 bases separating them. Filled out from reference TRBV5-1 and TRBJ1-1, the complete variable domain reads KAGVTQTPRYLIKTRGQQVTLSCSPISGHRSVSWYQQTPGQGLQFLFEYFSETQRNKGNFPGRFSGRQFSNSRSEMNVSTLELGDSALYLCASSLGGLLMNTEAFFGQGTRLTVV.

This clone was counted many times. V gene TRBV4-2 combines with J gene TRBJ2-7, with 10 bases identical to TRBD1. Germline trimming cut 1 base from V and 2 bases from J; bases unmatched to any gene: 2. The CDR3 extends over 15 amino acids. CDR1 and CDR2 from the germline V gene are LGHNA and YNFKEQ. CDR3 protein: CASSQATGGPYEQYF. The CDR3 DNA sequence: TGTGCCAGCAGCCAAGCGACAGGGGGCCCCTACGAGCAGTACTTC.

The CDR3 DNA is TGTGCCAGCAGCTTGTCCCCAACCTACAATGAGCAGTTCTTC. Protein sequence: CASSLSPTYNEQFF. The chain uses TRBV5-5 and TRBJ2-1, with D hard to call. Germline assignment: CDR1 SGHKS and CDR2 YYEKEE (reference sequence). This CDR3 comprises 14 residues. Trimming took off 1 base at V and 2 bases at J, with 7 bases between the two ends.

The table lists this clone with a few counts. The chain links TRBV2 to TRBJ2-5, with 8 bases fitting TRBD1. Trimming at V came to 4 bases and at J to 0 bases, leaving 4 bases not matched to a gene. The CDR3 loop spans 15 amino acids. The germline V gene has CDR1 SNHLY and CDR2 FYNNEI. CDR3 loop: CASSGDRGDQETQYF. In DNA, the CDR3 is TGTGCCAGCAGTGGTGACAGGGGTGACCAAGAGACCCAGTACTTC.

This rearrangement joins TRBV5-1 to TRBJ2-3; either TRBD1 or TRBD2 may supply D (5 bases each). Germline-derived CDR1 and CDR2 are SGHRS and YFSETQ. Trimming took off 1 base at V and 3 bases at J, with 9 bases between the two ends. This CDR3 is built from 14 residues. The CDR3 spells CASSLTGATDTQYF. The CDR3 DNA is TGCGCCAGCAGCTTGACCGGGGCGACAGATACGCAGTATTTT.

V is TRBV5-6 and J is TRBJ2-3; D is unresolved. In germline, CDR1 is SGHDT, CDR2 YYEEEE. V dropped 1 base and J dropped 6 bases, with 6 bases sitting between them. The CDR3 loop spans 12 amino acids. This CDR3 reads CASSLLADTQYF. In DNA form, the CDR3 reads TGTGCCAGCAGCTTGTTGGCTGATACGCAGTATTTT.